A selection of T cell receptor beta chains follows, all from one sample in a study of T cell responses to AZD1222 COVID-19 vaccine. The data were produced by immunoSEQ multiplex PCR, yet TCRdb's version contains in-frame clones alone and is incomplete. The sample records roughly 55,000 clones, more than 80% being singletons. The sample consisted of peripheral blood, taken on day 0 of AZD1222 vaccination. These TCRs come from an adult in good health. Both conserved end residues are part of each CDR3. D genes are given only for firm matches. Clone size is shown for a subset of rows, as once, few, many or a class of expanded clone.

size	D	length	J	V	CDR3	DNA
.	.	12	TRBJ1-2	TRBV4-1	CASSQEDYGYTF	TGCGCCAGCAGCCAAGAGGACTATGGCTACACCTTC
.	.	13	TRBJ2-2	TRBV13	CASSLIQRGELFF	TGTGCCAGCAGCTTAATCCAGCGCGGGGAGCTGTTTTTT
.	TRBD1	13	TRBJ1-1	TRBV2	CASGGDSNTEAFF	TGTGCCAGCGGGGGGGACAGCAACACTGAAGCTTTCTTT
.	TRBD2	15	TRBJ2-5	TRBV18	CASSGPGLAEETQYF	TGTGCCAGCTCAGGACCGGGACTAGCGGAAGAGACCCAGTACTTC
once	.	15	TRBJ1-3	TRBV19	CASSALTAPGNTIYF	TGTGCCAGTAGTGCCCTTACAGCTCCTGGAAACACCATATATTTT
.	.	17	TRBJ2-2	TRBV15	CATSSSPTGSPTGELFF	TGTGCCACCAGCAGTTCCCCTACGGGAAGCCCCACCGGGGAGCTGTTTTTT
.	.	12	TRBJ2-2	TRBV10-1	CASSPFPGELFF	TGCGCCAGCAGTCCGTTCCCCGGGGAGCTGTTTTTT
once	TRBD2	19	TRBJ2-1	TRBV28	CASSPSSGTSGSKFHVQFF	TGTGCCAGCAGTCCATCGTCCGGGACTAGCGGGAGTAAGTTTCATGTGCAGTTCTTC
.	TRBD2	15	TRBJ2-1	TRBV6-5	CASRRSGSSYNEQFF	TGTGCCAGCAGACGTAGCGGGAGCTCCTACAATGAGCAGTTCTTC
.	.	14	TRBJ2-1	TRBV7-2	CASSKPSERNEQFF	TGTGCCAGCAGTAAACCGTCGGAAAGGAATGAGCAGTTCTTC
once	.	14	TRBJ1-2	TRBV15	CATRRQTGSYGYTF	TGTGCCACCAGAAGACAGACGGGTTCTTATGGCTACACCTTC
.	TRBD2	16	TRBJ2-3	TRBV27	CASSSLAGGYTDTQYF	TGTGCCAGCAGTTCACTAGCGGGAGGTTACACAGATACGCAGTATTTT
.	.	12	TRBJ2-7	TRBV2	CASRTDSYEQYF	TGTGCCAGCAGGACAGACTCCTACGAGCAGTACTTC
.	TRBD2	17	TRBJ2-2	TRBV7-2	CASSPHSGRAVDGELFF	TGTGCCAGCAGCCCCCATAGCGGGAGGGCCGTCGACGGGGAGCTGTTTTTT
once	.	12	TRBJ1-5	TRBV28	CASRGQGQPQHF	TGTGCCAGCAGGGGGCAAGGGCAGCCCCAGCATTTT
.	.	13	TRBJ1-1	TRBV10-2	CASADGRDTEAFF	TGCGCCAGCGCCGACGGGAGAGACACTGAAGCTTTCTTT
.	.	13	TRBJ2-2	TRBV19	CASTGRVTGELFF	TGTGCCAGTACAGGTCGGGTCACCGGGGAGCTGTTTTTT
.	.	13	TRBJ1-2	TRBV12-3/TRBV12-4	CASSLLRESGYTF	TGTGCCAGCAGTTTGTTAAGGGAGAGTGGCTACACCTTC
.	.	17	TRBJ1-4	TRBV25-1	CASSEGEKGTGNEKLFF	TGTGCCAGCAGTGAAGGGGAAAAAGGAACCGGTAATGAAAAACTGTTTTTT
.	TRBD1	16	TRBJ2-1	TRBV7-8	CASSPQGARVTNEQFF	TGTGCCAGCAGCCCACAGGGGGCACGCGTCACGAATGAGCAGTTCTTC
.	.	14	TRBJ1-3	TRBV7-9	CASSFGTSGNTIYF	TGTGCCAGCAGCTTCGGTACCTCTGGAAACACCATATATTTT
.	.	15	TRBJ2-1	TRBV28	CASTIGVSSYNEQFF	TGTGCCAGCACCATCGGTGTTAGCTCCTACAATGAGCAGTTCTTC
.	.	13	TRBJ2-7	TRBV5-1	CASSLGSGFEQYF	TGCGCCAGCAGCTTGGGCTCGGGGTTCGAGCAGTACTTC
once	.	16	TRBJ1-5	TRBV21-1	CASSKAGQGSNQPQHF	TGTGCCAGCAGCAAAGCGGGACAGGGCTCCAATCAGCCCCAGCATTTT
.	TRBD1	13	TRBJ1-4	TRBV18	CASSPGQNEKLFF	TGTGCCAGCTCCCCGGGACAGAATGAAAAACTGTTTTTT
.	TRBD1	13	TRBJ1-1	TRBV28	CASTEATGVEAFF	TGTGCCAGCACTGAGGCAACAGGGGTTGAAGCTTTCTTT
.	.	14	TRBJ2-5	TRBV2	CASLPVGWGETQYF	TGTGCCAGCCTTCCCGTCGGGTGGGGGGAGACCCAGTACTTC
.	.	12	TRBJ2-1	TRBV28	CASRGVYNEQFF	TGTGCCAGCAGAGGGGTCTACAATGAGCAGTTCTTC
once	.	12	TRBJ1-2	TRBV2	CASSEGGDGYTF	TGTGCCAGCAGTGAAGGAGGGGATGGCTACACCTTC
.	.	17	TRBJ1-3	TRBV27	CASSLKGPGGSGNTIYF	TGTGCCAGCAGCCTAAAGGGCCCCGGGGGGTCTGGAAACACCATATATTTT
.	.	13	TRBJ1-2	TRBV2	CASSEWLYYGYTF	TGTGCCAGCAGTGAATGGCTCTACTATGGCTACACCTTC
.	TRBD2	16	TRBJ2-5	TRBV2	CASRAGLAGEQETQYF	TGTGCCAGCAGGGCCGGGCTAGCGGGAGAACAAGAGACCCAGTACTTC
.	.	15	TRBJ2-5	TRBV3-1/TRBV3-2	CASSQVRPGEETQYF	TGTGCCAGCAGCCAAGTTCGTCCGGGAGAGGAGACCCAGTACTTC
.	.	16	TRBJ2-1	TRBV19	CASSSHRAARYNEQFF	TGTGCCAGTAGTTCCCACAGGGCGGCAAGATACAATGAGCAGTTCTTC
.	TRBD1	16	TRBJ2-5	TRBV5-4	CASSLFGQGVQETQYF	TGTGCCAGCAGCTTGTTCGGACAGGGGGTCCAAGAGACCCAGTACTTC
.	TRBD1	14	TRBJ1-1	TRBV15	CATSRMDRATEAFF	TGTGCCACCAGCCGGATGGACAGGGCTACTGAAGCTTTCTTT
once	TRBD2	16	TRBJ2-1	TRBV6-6	CASSYTGLAWVNEQFF	TGTGCCAGCAGTTACACCGGACTAGCGTGGGTGAATGAGCAGTTCTTC
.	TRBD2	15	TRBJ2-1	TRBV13	CASSPRTSGSNEQFF	TGTGCCAGCAGCCCGAGGACTAGCGGGAGCAATGAGCAGTTCTTC
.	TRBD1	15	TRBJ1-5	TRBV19	CASILNAGGSQPQHF	TGTGCCAGTATCCTCAATGCAGGGGGCAGTCAGCCCCAGCATTTT